The clone carrying this T cell receptor beta chain has a count of ten or more. Its antigen is undetermined. Per germline, CDR1 SGHRS and CDR2 YFSETQ. The CDR3 sequence is 16 residues long. V shed 4 bases, J shed 2 bases, and the junction held 8 bases outside the gene matches. The sample originates from a study of regulatory T cells in long-lasting Graves disease. Regarding the study as a whole: With persistent disease, TRBV28, TRBJ1-2 and TRBJ2-5 were the favored segments. Only a small sample size was used, which may have cut accuracy.

Time point given: newly diagnosed GD, antithyroid drugs for less than 3 months. Extracted RNA from PBMCs served as the source of the TCR library. For TCR beta, libraries came from iRepertoire HTBI primers and Arm-PCR of CDR3 regions. TCRdb passed the multiplex PCR reads through MiXCR, listing each CDR3 protein once. The table shows 450,000 to 700,000 distinct CDR3 sequences, with around an eighth occurring only once. The same data also went into a second study, on T cells in Graves' hyperthyroidism and ophthalmopathy. That report adds: Researchers defined stable Graves' hyperthyroidism as no ophthalmopathy progression within 18 months.

V usage is TRBV5-1 and J usage is TRBJ2-2, with 7 positions matching TRBD1. The specimen comprised peripheral blood mononuclear cells (PBMCs), sampled at new diagnosis, from a patient treated with antithyroid drugs. This clonotype was sampled from a man aged 30 to 39 with Graves disease. CDR3 DNA sequence: TGCGCCAGCAGCCACGGACAGGCGATTAACACCGGGGAGCTGTTTTTT. This codes for CASSHGQAINTGELFF.